One T cell receptor (beta chain) is described in this entry. The target of this receptor is not known. Base qualities are not provided; no much larger clone lies one nucleotide away. The immunoSEQ Assay, a bias-controlled multiplex PCR, was used to amplify TCRbeta CDR3 regions from genomic DNA. Per the original workflow: Nucleated cell counts per sample were estimated from amplification of reference gene primers within the assay. Sequence reads were collapsed and filtered to measure the absolute abundance of every unique TCRbeta CDR3 rearrangement. Productive Simpson clonality was computed per sample as the square root of Simpson's diversity index over productive rearrangements. The immuneACCESS repertoire file appears here via TCRdb, limited to in-frame rearrangements. These files lack a portion of the clones; in checked studies, under half of the deficit traces to unresolved V genes, and the cause of the others is not known. That table furnishes V, J and clone size, whereas the DNA furnished D and trimming. Present in this sample are some 140,000 clones, around 84% of which were seen just once. 1.5% to 2% of the sample is taken by the ten largest.

The collaborating institutions used their own protocols to collect whole blood in K2EDTA tubes. For TCRbeta analysis, collaborator samples were shipped as frozen whole blood, as isolated PBMCs, or as DNA extracted from either sample type. This specimen comes from a study of blood T cell repertoires in COVID-19 (dated by TCRdb to 2018 to 2021). In the study overall: Samples from collaborators originated in the United States, Italy and Spain and spanned both the acute and convalescent phases of COVID-19. The prospective study material was composed of cDNA or gDNA derived from T cells, B-cell-depleted T cells, or PBMCs. Subjects who had been exposed to COVID-19, were actively infected with it, or had recovered from it provided the deeply sampled blood TCRbeta repertoires that made up the dataset. Sample metadata almost always included a de-identified subject ID, COVID-19 status, age in years and sex. The samples were drawn from two sources: the first 160 participants of the ongoing ImmuneRACE study, and 950 to 1,500 subjects contributed by 6 global collaborators. Where available, HLA class I and class II types were taken from metadata supplied by the sample provider and were not determined by assay-based typing. The repertoires were made available in a free public database intended to serve as a resource for research on the immune response to SARS-CoV-2.

Beyond this particular receptor, the publication reports: How much clinical and demographic metadata was included differed by source and by participant, and the metadata was provided uncurated.

CDR3 length: 14 amino acids, cysteine to phenylalanine. Only CDR3 DNA remains: 42 bases, in frame from the first base. From the germline V gene, CDR1 is KGHSH and CDR2 is LQKENI. Unmatched junction bases come to 5, with V trimmed by 4 bases and J by 5 bases. The source material was peripheral blood. This chain is built from TRBV18 and TRBJ2-5, with 9 middle bases fitting TRBD1. The TCR originated in a man older than 75 with acute or convalescent COVID-19. The DNA sequence follows: TGTGCCAGCTCACAGGGACAGGGAATGGAGACCCAGTACTTC. It specifies CASSQGQGMETQYF. Supplemented by the reference TRBV18 and TRBJ2-5 proteins around the CDR3, the complete variable domain is NAGVMQNPRHLVRRRGQEARLRCSPMKGHSHVYWYRQLPEEGLKFMVYLQKENIIDESGMPKERFSAEFPKEGPSILRIQQVVRGDSAAYFCASSQGQGMETQYFGPGTRLLVL.